This section outlines one T cell receptor (beta chain) sequence together with its context. The target antigen is unknown. This entry belongs to a study of T cell repertoires in cytomegalovirus infection. Across the whole study: It was recently identified HLA-C-restricted and well-studied HLA-B-restricted CMV epitopes that the study used. General study findings and limits: HLA-C-restricted, CMV-specific TCR beta clonotypes were dominant ex vivo.

Germline values: CDR1 MDHEN, CDR2 SYDVKM. The CDR3 extends over 16 amino acids. Deletions cut 5 bases from V and 0 bases from J, with 16 bases between. A single record per CDR3 protein comes from TCRdb applying MiXCR to the reads. The sample comprises some 500,000 distinct CDR3 sequences, about 33% of which are singletons, and about a sixth rests with the top ten. This sequence joins TRBV28 and TRBJ1-2; TRBD1 is a possible D gene (5 bases). The material sequenced was cultured PBMCs, taken from culture after CMV antigen stimulation. This receptor was identified in a human donor in good health (CMV status not recorded). Some clones in this sample may be carry-over from other donors' samples. CDR3: CASSPPGVQANYGYTF. DNA of the CDR3: TGTGCCAGCAGTCCGCCGGGGGTCCAAGCTAACTATGGCTACACCTTC.